The T cell receptor beta chain described here comes from a study of blood T cell repertoires in COVID-19. CDR1 MNHEY and CDR2 SVGAGI come from the germline V gene. V was trimmed by 5 bases and J by 0 bases, leaving 8 bases between them. The CDR3 extends over 13 amino acids. Per the original data handling: Reference gene primer amplification yielded estimated nucleated cell counts. TCRdb's copy holds only in-frame clones and misses some; the assay was immunoSEQ multiplex PCR. The V and J calls and clone size come from that table; D and trimming were worked out from the DNA. The sample gives 150,000 to 200,000 clones, around 83% of which show up once; over 7% is in the top ten.

The sequencing input was peripheral blood. The rearrangement joins TRBV6-5 to TRBJ2-7; a possible D gene is TRBD1 (6 bases). This TCR was sampled from a woman older than 75 in a cohort sampled during active or convalescent COVID-19. CDR3 in DNA: TGTGCCAGCAGTACAGGGAGCTCCTACGAGCAGTACGTC. Residues: CASSTGSSYEQYV.